This section outlines one T cell receptor beta chain sequence together with its context. What it binds is not known. A read error is likely, as this CDR3 ends without the conserved phenylalanine or tryptophan. The DNA is left out, because the CDR3 cannot be placed on it with certainty; the CDR3 is given as TCRdb lists it. This sample is drawn from a study of tumor and adjacent non-tumor tissue in lung cancer. In the study overall: About 4.17 million productive TCRbeta reads were obtained per sample on average.

TCRbeta libraries were built with three rounds of nested PCR, modified from ARM-PCR. In TCRdb, the multiplex PCR reads were re-called with MiXCR into one record per CDR3 protein. Among around 70,000 distinct CDR3 sequences, about three quarters were seen once, and the ten largest hold 28%. Germline values: CDR1 DFQATT, CDR2 SNEGSKA (reference sequence). The length of the CDR3 is 15 amino acids, counting both ends. The template was RNA from unsorted bulk tissue. Donors were chemotherapy-naive, newly diagnosed lung cancer surgical patients in China, August–late 2014. Notes on the study in general: TCR diversity was significantly greater in tumor than normal lung tissue.

The sequence came from a man aged 55 to 70 with non-small cell lung cancer. Input material: lung tumor tissue. The V gene is TRBV20-1, the J gene TRBJ2-7; the table assigns TRBD2, which was not confirmed against the DNA. The CDR3 spells CSARPSGRVLIEQYL.